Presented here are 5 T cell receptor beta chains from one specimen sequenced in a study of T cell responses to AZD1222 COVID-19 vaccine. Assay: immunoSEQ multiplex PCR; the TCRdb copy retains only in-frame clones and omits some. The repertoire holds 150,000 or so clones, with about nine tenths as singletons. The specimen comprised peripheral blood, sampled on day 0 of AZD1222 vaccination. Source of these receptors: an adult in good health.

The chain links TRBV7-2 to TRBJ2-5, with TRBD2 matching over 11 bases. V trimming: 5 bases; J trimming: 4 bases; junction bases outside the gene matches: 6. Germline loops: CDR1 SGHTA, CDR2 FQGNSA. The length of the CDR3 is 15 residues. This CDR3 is CASSSSGGAGETQYF. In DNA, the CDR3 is TGTGCCAGCAGCAGTAGCGGGGGGGCCGGAGAGACCCAGTACTTC.

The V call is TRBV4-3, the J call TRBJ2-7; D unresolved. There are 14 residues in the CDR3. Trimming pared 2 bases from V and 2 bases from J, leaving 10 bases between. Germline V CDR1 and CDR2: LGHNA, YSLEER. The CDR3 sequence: CASSQSSHTYEQYF. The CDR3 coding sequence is TGCGCCAGCAGCCAATCTTCTCATACCTACGAGCAGTACTTC.

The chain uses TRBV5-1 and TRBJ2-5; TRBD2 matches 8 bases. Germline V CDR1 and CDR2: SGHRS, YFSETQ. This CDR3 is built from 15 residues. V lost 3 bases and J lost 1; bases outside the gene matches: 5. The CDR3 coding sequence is TGCGCCAGCAGCTCTACCGGGACTAGCCAAGAGACCCAGTACTTC. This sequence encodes CASSSTGTSQETQYF.

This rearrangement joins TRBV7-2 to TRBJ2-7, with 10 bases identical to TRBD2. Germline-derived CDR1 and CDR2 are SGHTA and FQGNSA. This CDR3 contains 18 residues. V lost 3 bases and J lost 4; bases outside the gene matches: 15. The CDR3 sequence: CASSFPRGRTSGPYEQYF. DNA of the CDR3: TGTGCCAGCAGCTTCCCACGGGGCCGGACTAGCGGCCCGTACGAGCAGTACTTC.

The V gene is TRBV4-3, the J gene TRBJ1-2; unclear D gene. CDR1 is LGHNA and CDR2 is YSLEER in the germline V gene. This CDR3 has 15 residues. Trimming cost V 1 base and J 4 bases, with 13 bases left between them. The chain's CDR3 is CASSQGARQSYGYTF. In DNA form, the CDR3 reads TGCGCCAGCAGCCAAGGAGCCCGACAAAGCTATGGCTACACCTTC.